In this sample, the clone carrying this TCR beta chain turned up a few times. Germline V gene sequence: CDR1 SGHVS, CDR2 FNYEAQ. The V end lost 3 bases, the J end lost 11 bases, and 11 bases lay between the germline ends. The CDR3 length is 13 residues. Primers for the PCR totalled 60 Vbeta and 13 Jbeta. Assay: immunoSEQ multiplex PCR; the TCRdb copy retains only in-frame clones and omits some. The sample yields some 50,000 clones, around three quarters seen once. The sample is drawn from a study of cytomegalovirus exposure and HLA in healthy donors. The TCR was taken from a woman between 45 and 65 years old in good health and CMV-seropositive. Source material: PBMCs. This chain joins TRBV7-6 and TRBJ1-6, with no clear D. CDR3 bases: TGTGCCAGCAGCTTTAGCTGGAAACCACCCCTCCACTTT. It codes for CASSFSWKPPLHF.